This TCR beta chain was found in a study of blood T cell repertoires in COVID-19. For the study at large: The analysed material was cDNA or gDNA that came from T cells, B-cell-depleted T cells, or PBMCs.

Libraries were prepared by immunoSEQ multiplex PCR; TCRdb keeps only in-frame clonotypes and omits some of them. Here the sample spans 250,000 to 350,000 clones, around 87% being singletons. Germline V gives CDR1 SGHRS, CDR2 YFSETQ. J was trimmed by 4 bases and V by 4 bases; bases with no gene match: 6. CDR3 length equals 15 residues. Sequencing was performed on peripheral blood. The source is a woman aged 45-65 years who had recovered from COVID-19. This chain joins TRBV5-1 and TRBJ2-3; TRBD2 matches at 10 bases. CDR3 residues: CASSDTSGVADTQYF. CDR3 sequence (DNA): TGCGCCAGCAGCGATACTAGCGGGGTAGCAGATACGCAGTATTTT.